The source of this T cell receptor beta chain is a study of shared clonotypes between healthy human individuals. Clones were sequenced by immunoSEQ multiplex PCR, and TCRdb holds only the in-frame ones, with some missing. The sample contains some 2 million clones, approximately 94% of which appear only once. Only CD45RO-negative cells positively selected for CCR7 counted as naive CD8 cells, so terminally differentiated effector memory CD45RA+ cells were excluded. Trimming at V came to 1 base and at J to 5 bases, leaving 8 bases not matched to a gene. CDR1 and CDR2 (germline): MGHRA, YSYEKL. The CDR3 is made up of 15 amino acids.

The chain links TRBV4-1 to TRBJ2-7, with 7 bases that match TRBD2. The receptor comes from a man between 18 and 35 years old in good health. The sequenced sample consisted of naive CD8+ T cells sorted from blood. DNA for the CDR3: TGCGCCAGCAGCCAAGGGGGAGGGGTTATGCACGAGCAGTACTTC. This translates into CASSQGGGVMHEQYF.